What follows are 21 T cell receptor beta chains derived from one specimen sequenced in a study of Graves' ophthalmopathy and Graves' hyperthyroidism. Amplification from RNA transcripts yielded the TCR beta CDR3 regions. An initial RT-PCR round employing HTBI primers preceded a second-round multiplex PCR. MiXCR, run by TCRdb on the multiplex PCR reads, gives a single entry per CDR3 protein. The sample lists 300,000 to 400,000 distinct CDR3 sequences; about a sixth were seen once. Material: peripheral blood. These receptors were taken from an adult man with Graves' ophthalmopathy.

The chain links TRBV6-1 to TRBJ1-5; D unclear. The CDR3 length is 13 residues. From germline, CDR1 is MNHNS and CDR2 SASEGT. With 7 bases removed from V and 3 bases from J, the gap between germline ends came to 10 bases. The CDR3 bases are TGTGCCAGCAAAGGACTGCCCAATCAGCCCCAGCATTTT. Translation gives CASKGLPNQPQHF.

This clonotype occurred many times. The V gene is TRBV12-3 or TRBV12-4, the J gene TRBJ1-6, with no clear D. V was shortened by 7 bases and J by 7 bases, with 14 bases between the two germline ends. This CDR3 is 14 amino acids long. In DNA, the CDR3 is TGTGCCAGCACCTTTTTCGGAGGGAATTCACCCCTCCACTTT. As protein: CASTFFGGNSPLHF.

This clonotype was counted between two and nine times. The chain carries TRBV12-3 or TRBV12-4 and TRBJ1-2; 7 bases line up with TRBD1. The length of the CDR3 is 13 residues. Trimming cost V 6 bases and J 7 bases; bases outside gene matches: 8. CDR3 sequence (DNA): TGTGCCAGCAGGTTCAGGGGGGGGGGTGGCTACACCTTC. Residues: CASRFRGGGGYTF.

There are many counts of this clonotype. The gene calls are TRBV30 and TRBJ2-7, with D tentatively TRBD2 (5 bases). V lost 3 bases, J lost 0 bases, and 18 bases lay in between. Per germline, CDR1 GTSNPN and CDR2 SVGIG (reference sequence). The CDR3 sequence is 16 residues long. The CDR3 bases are TGTGCCTGGAGCGCCCCCCGGACTCTCAGCTCCTACGAGCAGTACTTC. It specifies CAWSAPRTLSSYEQYF.

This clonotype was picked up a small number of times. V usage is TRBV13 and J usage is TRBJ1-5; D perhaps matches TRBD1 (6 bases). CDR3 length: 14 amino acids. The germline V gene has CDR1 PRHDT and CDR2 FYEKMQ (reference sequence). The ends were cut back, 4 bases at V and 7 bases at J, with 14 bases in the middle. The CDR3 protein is CASSSHGGGQPQHF. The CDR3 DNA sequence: TGTGCCAGCAGCTCCCACGGGGGCGGGCAGCCCCAGCATTTT. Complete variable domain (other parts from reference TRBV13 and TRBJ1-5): AAGVIQSPRHLIKEKRETATLKCYPIPRHDTVYWYQQGPGQDPQFLISFYEKMQSDKGSIPDRFSAQQFSDYHSELNMSSLELGDSALYFCASSSHGGGQPQHFGDGTRLSIL.

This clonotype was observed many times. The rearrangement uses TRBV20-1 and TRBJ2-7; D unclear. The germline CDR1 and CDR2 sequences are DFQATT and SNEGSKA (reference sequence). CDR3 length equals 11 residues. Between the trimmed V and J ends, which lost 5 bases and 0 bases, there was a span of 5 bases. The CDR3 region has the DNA TGCAGTGCTGCTAGCTCCTACGAGCAGTACTTC. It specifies CSAASSYEQYF.

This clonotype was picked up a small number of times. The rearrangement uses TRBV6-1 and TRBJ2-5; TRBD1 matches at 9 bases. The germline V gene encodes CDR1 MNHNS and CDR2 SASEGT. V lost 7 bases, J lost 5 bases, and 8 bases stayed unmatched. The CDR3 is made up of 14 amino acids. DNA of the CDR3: TGTGCCAGCAAAGGGGACAGGGTCCAGGAGACCCAGTACTTC. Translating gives CASKGDRVQETQYF.

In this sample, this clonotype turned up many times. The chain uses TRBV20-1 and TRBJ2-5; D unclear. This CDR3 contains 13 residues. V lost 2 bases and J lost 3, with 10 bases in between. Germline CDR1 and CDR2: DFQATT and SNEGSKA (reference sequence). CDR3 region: CSARFGGEETQYF. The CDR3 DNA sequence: TGCAGTGCTAGATTTGGCGGAGAAGAGACCCAGTACTTC.

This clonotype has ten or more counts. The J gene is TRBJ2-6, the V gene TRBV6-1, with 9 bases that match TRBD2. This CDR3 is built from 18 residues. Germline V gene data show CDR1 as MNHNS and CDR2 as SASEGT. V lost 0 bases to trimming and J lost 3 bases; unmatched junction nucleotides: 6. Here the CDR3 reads CASSEAGGGALGANVLTF. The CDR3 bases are TGTGCCAGCAGTGAAGCGGGCGGGGGGGCCCTTGGGGCCAACGTCCTGACTTTC.

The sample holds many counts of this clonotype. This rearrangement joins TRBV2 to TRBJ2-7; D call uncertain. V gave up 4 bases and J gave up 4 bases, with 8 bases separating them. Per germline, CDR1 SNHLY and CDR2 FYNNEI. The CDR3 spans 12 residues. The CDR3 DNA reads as TGTGCCAGCAGTGGAAGTACGTACGAGCAGTACTTC. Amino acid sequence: CASSGSTYEQYF. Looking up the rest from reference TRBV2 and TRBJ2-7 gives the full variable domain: EPEVTQTPSHQVTQMGQEVILRCVPISNHLYFYWYRQILGQKVEFLVSFYNNEISEKSEIFDDQFSVERPDGSNFTLKIRSTKLEDSAMYFCASSGSTYEQYFGPGTRLTVT.

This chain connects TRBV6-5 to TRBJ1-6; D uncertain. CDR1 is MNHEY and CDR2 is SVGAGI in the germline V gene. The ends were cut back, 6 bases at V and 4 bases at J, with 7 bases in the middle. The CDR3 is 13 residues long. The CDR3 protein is CASSTAYNSPLHF. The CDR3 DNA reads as TGTGCCAGCAGCACGGCGTATAATTCACCCCTCCACTTT.

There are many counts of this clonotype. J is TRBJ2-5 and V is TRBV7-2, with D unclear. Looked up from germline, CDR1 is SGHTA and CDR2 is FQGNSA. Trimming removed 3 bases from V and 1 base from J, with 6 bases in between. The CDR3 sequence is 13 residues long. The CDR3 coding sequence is TGTGCCAGCAGCTTCTCCCTCCAAGAGACCCAGTACTTC. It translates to CASSFSLQETQYF.

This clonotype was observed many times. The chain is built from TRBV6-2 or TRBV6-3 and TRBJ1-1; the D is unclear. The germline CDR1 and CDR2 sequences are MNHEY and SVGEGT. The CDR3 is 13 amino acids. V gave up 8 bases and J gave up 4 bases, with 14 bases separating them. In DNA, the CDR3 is TGTGCCAGCGAGTTACAGAGGCGCACTGAAGCTTTCTTT. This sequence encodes CASELQRRTEAFF.

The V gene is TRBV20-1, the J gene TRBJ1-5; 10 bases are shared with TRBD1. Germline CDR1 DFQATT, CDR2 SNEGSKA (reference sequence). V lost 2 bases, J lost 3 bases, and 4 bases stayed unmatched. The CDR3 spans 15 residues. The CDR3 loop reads CSARTGQGINQPQHF. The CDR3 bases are TGCAGTGCTAGAACGGGACAGGGGATCAATCAGCCCCAGCATTTT.

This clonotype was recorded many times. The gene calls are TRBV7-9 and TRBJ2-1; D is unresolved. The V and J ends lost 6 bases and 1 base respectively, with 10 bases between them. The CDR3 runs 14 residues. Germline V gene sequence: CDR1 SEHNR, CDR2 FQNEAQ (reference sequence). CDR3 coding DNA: TGTGCCAGCAGTCCTTTCGGATCCTACAATGAGCAGTTCTTC. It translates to CASSPFGSYNEQFF. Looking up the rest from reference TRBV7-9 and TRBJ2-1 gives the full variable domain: DTGVSQNPRHKITKRGQNVTFRCDPISEHNRLYWYRQTLGQGPEFLTYFQNEAQLEKSRLLSDRFSAERPKGSFSTLEIQRTEQGDSAMYLCASSPFGSYNEQFFGPGTRLTVL.

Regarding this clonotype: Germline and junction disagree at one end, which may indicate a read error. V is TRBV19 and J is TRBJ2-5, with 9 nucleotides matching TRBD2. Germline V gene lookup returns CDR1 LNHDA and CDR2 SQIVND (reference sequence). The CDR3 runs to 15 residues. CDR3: CASSTSTSGAQRPDF. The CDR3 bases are TGTGCCAGTAGTACCTCGACTAGCGGCGCGCAGAGACCAGACTTC.

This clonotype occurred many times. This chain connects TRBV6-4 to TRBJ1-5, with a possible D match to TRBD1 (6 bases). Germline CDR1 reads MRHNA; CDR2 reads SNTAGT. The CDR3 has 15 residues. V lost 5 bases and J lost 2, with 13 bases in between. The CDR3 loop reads CASSYTGSGNQPQHF. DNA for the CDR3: TGTGCCAGCAGTTACACAGGGTCCGGCAATCAGCCCCAGCATTTT.

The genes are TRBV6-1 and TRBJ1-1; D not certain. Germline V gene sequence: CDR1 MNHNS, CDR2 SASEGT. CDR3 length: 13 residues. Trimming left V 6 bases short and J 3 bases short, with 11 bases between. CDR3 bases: TGTGCCAGCAGCCCTACGGGGTACACTGAAGCTTTCTTT. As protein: CASSPTGYTEAFF.

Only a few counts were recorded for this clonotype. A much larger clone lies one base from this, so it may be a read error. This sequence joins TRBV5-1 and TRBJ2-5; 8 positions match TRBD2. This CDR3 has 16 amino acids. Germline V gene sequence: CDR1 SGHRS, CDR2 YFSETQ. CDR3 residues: CASSPRTSTTQETLYF. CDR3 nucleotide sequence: TGCGCCAGCAGCCCCCGGACTAGCACAACACAAGAGACCCTGTACTTC.

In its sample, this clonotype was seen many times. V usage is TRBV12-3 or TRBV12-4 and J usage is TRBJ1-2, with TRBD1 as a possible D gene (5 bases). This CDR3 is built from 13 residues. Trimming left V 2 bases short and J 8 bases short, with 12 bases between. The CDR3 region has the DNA TGTGCCAGCAGTTTACGGGACGGTGGAGGCTACACCTTC. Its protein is CASSLRDGGGYTF.

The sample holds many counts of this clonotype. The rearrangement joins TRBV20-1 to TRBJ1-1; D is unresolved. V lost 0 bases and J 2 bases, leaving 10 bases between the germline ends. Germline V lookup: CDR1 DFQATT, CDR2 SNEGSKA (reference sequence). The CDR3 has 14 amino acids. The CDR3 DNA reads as TGCAGTGCTAGAGATACGGGATCAAACACTGAAGCTTTCTTT. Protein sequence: CSARDTGSNTEAFF.